One sample yielded the 30 T cell receptor beta chains listed below, sequenced in a study of spatial heterogeneity in lung cancer. TCRdb ran MiXCR on the 5' RACE reads and lists one entry per CDR3 protein. The sample carries around 45,000 distinct CDR3 sequences, about 13% recorded once. The time point denotes: sample taken at primary tumor resection. This sample comprised PBMCs, obtained at surgery. These receptor sequences come from a male donor with early-stage non-small cell lung cancer.

CDR3 residues: CASSYSRLDSTSYEQYF. The CDR3 DNA sequence: TGTGCCAGCAGTTACAGCCGGTTGGATTCCACATCCTACGAGCAGTACTTC. This chain uses TRBV6-2 or TRBV6-3 with TRBJ2-7, with unresolved D. V was shortened by 2 bases and J by 1 base, with 18 bases between the two germline ends. This CDR3 has 17 residues. Germline CDR1 and CDR2: MNHEY and SVGEGT.

There are many counts of this clonotype. This chain connects TRBV11-2 to TRBJ2-1; unclear D gene. Germline loops: CDR1 SGHAT, CDR2 FQNNGV. Trimming left V 8 bases short and J 6 bases short, with 5 bases between. The CDR3 is 10 amino acids. CDR3 residues: CASAVNEQFF. CDR3 bases: TGTGCCAGCGCCGTCAATGAGCAGTTCTTC. Based on the CDR3 plus reference TRBV11-2 and TRBJ2-1, the full variable domain is EAGVAQSPRYKIIEKRQSVAFWCNPISGHATLYWYQQILGQGPKLLIQFQNNGVVDDSQLPKDRFSAERLKGVDSTLKIQPAKLEDSAVYLCASAVNEQFFGPGTRLTVL.

At least ten counts were recorded for this clonotype. This chain connects TRBV24-1 to TRBJ1-4; TRBD1 matches at 7 bases. The germline gives CDR1 KGHDR, CDR2 SFDVKD. The CDR3 has 14 amino acids. J lost 10 bases, V lost 5 bases, and 9 bases had no gene match. The chain's CDR3 is CATSATGTAGKLFF. The CDR3, as DNA: TGTGCCACCAGTGCCACCGGGACAGCTGGAAAACTGTTTTTT.

This clonotype has more than one count but fewer than ten. V is TRBV3-1 and J is TRBJ2-7; TRBD1 aligns across 8 bases. The CDR3 runs 15 residues. V was clipped by 4 bases and J by 5 bases; unmatched bases: 10. Germline CDR1 reads LGHDT; CDR2 reads YNNKEL (reference sequence). The CDR3, as DNA: TGTGCCAGCAGCCTTCGACGGGGCAGGGGGCACGAGCAGTACTTC. Translating it yields CASSLRRGRGHEQYF.

This clonotype was recorded a few times. The gene calls are TRBV7-6 and TRBJ1-1; D gene uncertain. Germline lookup yields CDR1 SGHVS and CDR2 FNYEAQ. V was shortened by 1 base and J by 6 bases, with 6 bases between the two germline ends. The CDR3 covers 12 residues. The DNA for the CDR3 is TGTGCCAGCAGCTTAGAAGAAGCTGAAGCTTTCTTT. Its translation is CASSLEEAEAFF.

On this clonotype: The junction departs from the called germline gene at one end, perhaps through a read error. The chain uses TRBV10-3 and TRBJ1-1, with D possibly being TRBD1 (5 bases). This CDR3 is 15 amino acids long. Germline V gene lookup returns CDR1 ENHRY and CDR2 SYGVKD. CDR3 region: CAISDPGQIHTGAFF. CDR3 nucleotides: TGTGCCATCAGTGACCCTGGACAAATACACACTGGAGCTTTCTTT.

This clonotype was detected many times. The chain combines TRBV28 with TRBJ1-1; no clear D. Per the germline V gene, CDR1 is MDHEN and CDR2 is SYDVKM. The CDR3 sequence is 12 residues long. V lost 5 bases and J 8 bases, leaving 12 bases between the germline ends. The CDR3 spells CASSLVGAEAFF. DNA for the CDR3: TGTGCCAGCAGTCTCGTAGGAGCCGAAGCTTTCTTT.

This clonotype was detected ten times or more. The rearrangement joins TRBV7-9 to TRBJ2-3; 10 bases match TRBD2. Trimming took 5 bases from V and 0 from J; bases not matched to a gene: 5. This CDR3 contains 16 residues. CDR1 and CDR2 from the germline V gene are SEHNR and FQNEAQ (reference sequence). CDR3 nucleotide sequence: TGTGCCAGCAGCCCCACTAGCGGGGTTAGCACAGATACGCAGTATTTT. Translating it yields CASSPTSGVSTDTQYF.

This clonotype was seen repeatedly, ten times or more. The V call is TRBV5-6, the J call TRBJ2-3; D might be TRBD1 or TRBD2, each matching 5 bases. Trimming took 0 bases from V and 1 from J, leaving 12 bases between them. The CDR3 is 16 residues long. CDR1 and CDR2 from the germline V gene are SGHDT and YYEEEE. The CDR3 nucleotides read TGTGCCAGCAGCTTGGCCCCCGGGGACGGCACAGATACGCAGTATTTT. Amino acid sequence: CASSLAPGDGTDTQYF.

This clonotype has at least ten counts. This chain connects TRBV10-3 to TRBJ2-3; D is tentatively TRBD1 or TRBD2 (5 bases each). The V and J ends lost 9 bases and 6 bases respectively, with 19 bases between them. This CDR3 contains 14 residues. Germline lookup yields CDR1 ENHRY and CDR2 SYGVKD. In DNA form, the CDR3 reads TGTGCCATGGGCGCGAGGGGCGCCCCGGATACGCAGTATTTT. This sequence encodes CAMGARGAPDTQYF.

This clonotype was counted a few times. V and J are TRBV29-1 and TRBJ2-3; TRBD2 matches 9 bases. The CDR3 totals 16 residues. Germline trimming cut 1 base from V and 4 bases from J; bases unmatched to any gene: 9. Per the germline V gene, CDR1 is SQVTM and CDR2 is ANQGSEA. The CDR3 loop is CSVEVRAGGWSDTQYF. CDR3 in DNA: TGCAGCGTTGAAGTCCGAGCGGGAGGTTGGTCAGATACGCAGTATTTT.

The J gene is TRBJ2-7, the V gene TRBV29-1, with D tentatively TRBD2 (6 bases). Per the germline V gene, CDR1 is SQVTM and CDR2 is ANQGSEA. The CDR3 consists of 15 residues. Between the trimmed V and J ends, which lost 0 bases and 1 base, there was a span of 13 bases. CDR3 region: CSVEDPTGDSYEQYF. The CDR3 coding sequence is TGCAGCGTTGAAGATCCGACGGGGGATTCCTACGAGCAGTACTTC.

This clonotype was found many times. The V call is TRBV28, the J call TRBJ1-6; no definite D call. Germline V lookup: CDR1 MDHEN, CDR2 SYDVKM. CDR3 length: 12 amino acids. The V and J ends lost 8 bases and 7 bases respectively, with 9 bases between them. This CDR3 reads CASATINSPLHF. The CDR3 nucleotides are TGTGCCAGCGCCACAATCAATTCACCCCTCCACTTT.

This chain links TRBV5-1 with TRBJ2-1, with TRBD2 identical over 8 bases. Germline V gene sequence: CDR1 SGHRS, CDR2 YFSETQ. There are 16 residues in the CDR3. The ends lost 1 base at V and 6 bases at J; junction bases unmatched: 9. The CDR3 nucleotides are TGCGCCAGCAGCTTGTTAGGTAGCGGGGCCGGCAATGAGCAGTTCTTC. The encoded protein is CASSLLGSGAGNEQFF.

At least ten counts were recorded for this clonotype. The rearrangement links TRBV5-1 to TRBJ1-3; a possible D gene is TRBD1 (6 bases). CDR3 length equals 16 residues. The germline CDR1 and CDR2 sequences are SGHRS and YFSETQ. Trimming cost V 6 bases and J 2 bases, with 18 bases left between them. The CDR3 is CASTTEGTRAGNTIYF. CDR3 coding DNA: TGCGCCAGCACCACGGAAGGGACACGAGCTGGAAACACCATATATTTT.

This clonotype was counted only a few times. This sequence joins TRBV7-9 and TRBJ2-2; D is undetermined. CDR1 and CDR2 from the germline V gene are SEHNR and FQNEAQ (reference sequence). CDR3 length: 12 amino acids. V dropped 2 bases and J dropped 6 bases, with 4 bases sitting between them. The CDR3 DNA reads as TGTGCCAGCAGCTTACGCGCCGGGGAGCTGTTTTTT. Translating it yields CASSLRAGELFF.

The sample holds a few counts of this clonotype. The CDR3 loop reads CSAPVRGPDTQYF. DNA for the CDR3: TGCAGTGCACCGGTACGAGGTCCAGATACGCAGTATTTT. The chain uses TRBV20-1 and TRBJ2-3; no clear D gene. The germline gives CDR1 DFQATT, CDR2 SNEGSKA (reference sequence). Trimming removed 6 bases at V and 4 bases at J, with 14 bases between. The CDR3 extends over 13 amino acids.

In its sample, this clonotype was seen many times. This chain connects TRBV7-2 to TRBJ1-1; D uncertain. V gave up 1 base and J gave up 4 bases, with 13 bases separating them. This CDR3 is built from 15 residues. The V gene's germline CDR1 is SGHTA and CDR2 FQGNSA. The CDR3 loop reads CASSLGASGFTEAFF. In nucleotides, the CDR3 is TGTGCCAGCAGCTTAGGGGCTAGTGGGTTCACTGAAGCTTTCTTT.

There are a few counts of this clonotype. The chain has TRBV10-3 and TRBJ1-1; TRBD1 aligns across 7 bases. Germline values: CDR1 ENHRY, CDR2 SYGVKD. This CDR3 spans 13 amino acids. V lost 6 bases and J lost 3; bases outside the gene matches: 4. CDR3 protein: CAIRTTGDTEAFF. The CDR3 DNA reads as TGTGCCATCAGAACTACAGGGGACACTGAAGCTTTCTTT.

The chain combines TRBV2 with TRBJ2-7, with 10 nucleotides matching TRBD1. Looked up from germline, CDR1 is SNHLY and CDR2 is FYNNEI. V shed 11 bases, J shed 9 bases, and the junction held 10 bases outside the gene matches. The CDR3 length is 12 residues. CDR3: CAGRDRGVVQYF. CDR3 DNA: TGTGCCGGCCGGGACAGGGGTGTAGTGCAGTACTTC.

This clonotype was counted at least ten times. DNA for the CDR3: TGTGCCACCCGGACAGGGGGCTACTATGGCTACACCTTC. Encoded protein: CATRTGGYYGYTF. The V gene is TRBV28, the J gene TRBJ1-2; 11 positions match TRBD1. With 10 bases clipped from V and 3 bases from J, the junction kept 4 bases outside the gene matches. Germline V gene sequence: CDR1 MDHEN, CDR2 SYDVKM. There are 13 residues in the CDR3.

The chain carries TRBV27 and TRBJ2-2; no clear D gene. This CDR3 has 13 residues. The ends were cut back, 4 bases at V and 2 bases at J, with 5 bases in the middle. The germline CDR1 and CDR2 sequences are MNHEY and SMNVEV (reference sequence). CDR3 bases: TGTGCCAGCAGTTGGGTTAACACCGGGGAGCTGTTTTTT. Protein sequence: CASSWVNTGELFF.

The rearrangement links TRBV11-1 to TRBJ2-1, with D maybe TRBD2 (5 bases). V lost 7 bases, J lost 3 bases, and 10 bases lay in between. The CDR3 runs 13 residues. Germline V lookup: CDR1 SGHAT, CDR2 FQDESV (reference sequence). CDR3 coding DNA: TGTGCCAGCACCCAGCGGAACTACAATGAGCAGTTCTTC. It translates to CASTQRNYNEQFF.

The chain joins TRBV25-1 to TRBJ1-2; 9 bases line up with TRBD1. This CDR3 contains 14 residues. J gave up 5 bases and V 0 bases, and 1 base lay outside the gene matches. Germline CDR1 reads MGHDK; CDR2 reads SYGVNS. CDR3 region: CASSEYGQGYGYTF. CDR3 in DNA: TGTGCCAGCAGTGAATATGGACAGGGGTATGGCTACACCTTC.

This clonotype was recorded a few times. The rearrangement joins TRBV5-4 to TRBJ1-1; D is possibly TRBD1 (6 bases). Trimming cost V 5 bases and J 1 base, with 15 bases left between them. CDR1 SGHNT and CDR2 YYREEE come from the germline V gene (reference sequence). This CDR3 spans 15 amino acids. The CDR3 bases are TGTGCCAGCAGTTCCTCTCCAGGGGCGAACACTGAAGCTTTCTTT. Translated: CASSSSPGANTEAFF.

This clonotype was counted a few times. The genes are TRBV7-2 and TRBJ2-5; D is unresolved. The length of the CDR3 is 12 residues. Trimming left V 4 bases short and J 1 base short, with 4 bases between. CDR1 and CDR2 (germline): SGHTA, FQGNSA. The CDR3: CASSWGQETQYF. For the CDR3, the DNA is TGTGCCAGCAGCTGGGGCCAAGAGACCCAGTACTTC.

This clonotype has a handful of counts. V gene TRBV5-1 combines with J gene TRBJ2-7, with D possibly matching TRBD1 (6 bases). The CDR3 is 13 residues long. Per the germline V gene, CDR1 is SGHRS and CDR2 is YFSETQ. V was pared by 4 bases and J by 3 bases, with 11 bases between. The CDR3 here is CASSRTDYYEQYF. In DNA form, the CDR3 reads TGCGCCAGCAGCCGGACAGATTACTACGAGCAGTACTTC. The whole variable domain, remainder taken from reference TRBV5-1 and TRBJ2-7, is KAGVTQTPRYLIKTRGQQVTLSCSPISGHRSVSWYQQTPGQGLQFLFEYFSETQRNKGNFPGRFSGRQFSNSRSEMNVSTLELGDSALYLCASSRTDYYEQYFGPGTRLTVT.

V usage is TRBV2 and J usage is TRBJ2-2, with D perhaps matching TRBD1 (6 bases). The germline V gene encodes CDR1 SNHLY and CDR2 FYNNEI. This CDR3 spans 14 amino acids. The germline V and J ends were trimmed by 3 bases and 7 bases, with 12 bases remaining between them. DNA of the CDR3: TGTGCCAGCAGTGATCCTACAGGGCTCGGGGAGCTGTTTTTT. This gives the protein CASSDPTGLGELFF.

The rearrangement joins TRBV7-2 to TRBJ2-7; D unclear. The germline gives CDR1 SGHTA, CDR2 FQGNSA. Trimming cost V 5 bases and J 4 bases, with 12 bases left between them. The CDR3 totals 13 residues. The CDR3 sequence: CASSQGYPYEQYF. CDR3 in DNA: TGTGCCAGCAGCCAAGGGTACCCGTACGAGCAGTACTTC.

A word on this clonotype: The junction departs from the called germline gene at one end, perhaps through a read error. J is TRBJ1-5 and V is TRBV10-3; 12 nucleotides match TRBD1. This CDR3 region has 17 residues. Germline values: CDR1 ENHRY, CDR2 SYGVKD. The CDR3 DNA is TGTACCATCAGTCAAGATTCCGGGACAGGGGGCCAGCAGCCCCAGCATTTT. Translated: CTISQDSGTGGQQPQHF.